A single sample is the source of the 15 T cell receptor beta chains below, sequenced in a study of CD8 T cell repertoires and HIV-1 epitope variants. These TCRs are of unknown antigen specificity. This table comes from immunoSEQ multiplex PCR, and its TCRdb copy is limited to in-frame clones, with some not included. The sample contains 4,000 to 5,500 clones, around three fifths of which appear only once. Sequencing was done on a sample of cultured CD8+ T cells derived from PBMCs. Receptors originate from a male donor with HIV.

This clone was detected a few times. This rearrangement joins TRBV27 to TRBJ2-7, with 12 bases that match TRBD2. V shed 5 bases and J 4 bases; nucleotides not matched to a gene: 3. Germline assignment: CDR1 MNHEY and CDR2 SMNVEV (reference sequence). The CDR3 runs to 14 residues. CDR3 in DNA: TGTGCCAGCAGTCTCGGACTAGCGGGATACGAGCAGTACTTC. It is translated as CASSLGLAGYEQYF.

The chain uses TRBV11-2 and TRBJ2-7; D unresolved. The V gene's germline CDR1 is SGHAT and CDR2 FQNNGV. V was clipped by 1 base and J by 0 bases, with 10 bases between them. CDR3 length: 15 residues. CDR3 DNA: TGTGCCAGCAGCTTAGTACCTGATGTCTCCTACGAGCAGTACTTC. It yields the protein CASSLVPDVSYEQYF.

The rearrangement links TRBV6-5 to TRBJ1-4; D is uncertain. The CDR3 covers 13 residues. With 5 bases removed from V and 4 bases from J, the gap between germline ends came to 8 bases. Looked up from germline, CDR1 is MNHEY and CDR2 is SVGAGI. In nucleotides, the CDR3 is TGTGCCAGCAGTCGGGAAAGTAATGAAAAACTGTTTTTT. This sequence encodes CASSRESNEKLFF.

The chain uses TRBV28 and TRBJ1-2, with 7 bases aligning to TRBD1. V was clipped by 6 bases and J by 8 bases; unmatched bases: 9. CDR1 and CDR2 from the germline V gene are MDHEN and SYDVKM. The CDR3 is made up of 13 amino acids. The CDR3 loop reads CASSLDRALGYTF. The CDR3 DNA reads TGTGCCAGCAGCCTCGACAGGGCCTTGGGCTACACCTTC.

This chain joins TRBV9 and TRBJ2-2; D is ambiguous. CDR1 is SGDLS and CDR2 is YYNGEE in the germline V gene. Between the trimmed V and J ends, which lost 4 bases and 4 bases, there was a span of 14 bases. The CDR3 is 15 residues long. CDR3 nucleotides: TGTGCCAGCAGCCTCTACCCGGCCAGCACCGGGGAGCTGTTTTTT. Translated: CASSLYPASTGELFF.

This clone was seen a few times. The J gene is TRBJ2-5, the V gene TRBV6-1, with TRBD2 identical over 7 bases. Germline CDR1 is MNHNS and CDR2 is SASEGT. V was clipped by 8 bases and J by 9 bases; unmatched bases: 9. The CDR3 runs 12 residues. In DNA, the CDR3 is TGTGCCAGCTTTAGGGGAGGGTCGGCCCAGTACTTC. The encoded protein is CASFRGGSAQYF.

The V call is TRBV7-8, the J call TRBJ2-7; TRBD1 agrees at 7 bases. CDR1 and CDR2 from the germline V gene are SGHVS and FQNEAQ. After removal of 1 base from V and 2 bases from J, the junction contained 2 bases not matched to a gene. The CDR3 has 14 residues. CDR3 region: CASSLDTGAYEQYF. The CDR3 DNA reads TGTGCCAGCAGCTTAGACACAGGGGCCTACGAGCAGTACTTC. The full variable domain, completed using reference TRBV7-8 and TRBJ2-7, is GAGVSQSPRYKVAKRGQDVALRCDPISGHVSLFWYQQALGQGPEFLTYFQNEAQLDKSGLPSDRFFAERPEGSVSTLKIQRTQQEDSAVYLCASSLDTGAYEQYFGPGTRLTVT.

This sequence joins TRBV7-3 and TRBJ2-4; possible D gene TRBD1, 7 bases. Germline V lookup: CDR1 SGHTA, CDR2 FQGTGA. The V gene lost 5 bases and the J gene lost 6 bases, with 11 bases spanning the gap. This CDR3 contains 13 residues. The CDR3 reads CASSPQGGNIQYF. In DNA form, the CDR3 reads TGTGCCAGCAGCCCCCAGGGGGGAAACATTCAGTACTTC.

This rearrangement joins TRBV27 to TRBJ2-1, with D possibly TRBD1 on 6 matching bases. Germline V gives CDR1 MNHEY, CDR2 SMNVEV (reference sequence). Between the trimmed V and J ends, which lost 8 bases and 7 bases, there was a span of 12 bases. This CDR3 region has 12 residues. The CDR3 coding sequence is TGTGCCAGCTGGAAAGGGGGAAATGAGCAGTTCTTC. Protein product: CASWKGGNEQFF.

V usage is TRBV28 and J usage is TRBJ2-7, with 10 bases matching TRBD1. CDR1 and CDR2 from the germline V gene are MDHEN and SYDVKM. Trimming cost V 6 bases and J 4 bases; bases outside gene matches: 6. The CDR3 consists of 14 residues. The CDR3 here is CASSGTGELYEQYF. CDR3 bases: TGTGCCAGCAGCGGGACAGGGGAGTTATACGAGCAGTACTTC.

DNA for the CDR3: TGTGCCAGCAGCTTGTCTCGTACCTACGAGCAGTACTTC. Translated, it gives CASSLSRTYEQYF. The rearrangement links TRBV11-2 to TRBJ2-7, with D unclear. Germline V gives CDR1 SGHAT, CDR2 FQNNGV. The germline V and J ends were trimmed by 3 bases and 2 bases, with 8 bases remaining between them. This CDR3 has 13 amino acids.

The gene calls are TRBV5-6 and TRBJ2-6, with D possibly matching TRBD1 (5 bases). The CDR3 runs to 16 residues. Between the trimmed V and J ends, which lost 0 bases and 4 bases, there was a span of 11 bases. Per germline, CDR1 SGHDT and CDR2 YYEEEE. Written as DNA, the CDR3 is TGTGCCAGCAGCTTGGATGGGGCGGCGGGGGCCAACGTCCTGACTTTC. Residues: CASSLDGAAGANVLTF.

The chain is built from TRBV2 and TRBJ2-5, with D possibly being TRBD1 or TRBD2 (6 bases each). This CDR3 spans 14 amino acids. From germline, CDR1 is SNHLY and CDR2 FYNNEI. Trimming removed 6 bases at V and 5 bases at J, with 16 bases between. The CDR3 region has the DNA TGTGCCAGCAGGGGCTTCACAGGGAGGGAGACCCAGTACTTC. This codes for CASRGFTGRETQYF.

V gene TRBV7-8 combines with J gene TRBJ2-2; 8 nucleotides agree with TRBD1. This CDR3 is 14 amino acids long. Losses at the gene ends were 1 base for V and 5 bases for J; bases not matched to a gene: 0. CDR1 is SGHVS and CDR2 is FQNEAQ in the germline V gene. CDR3 DNA sequence: TGTGCCAGCAGCTTAGGGACAGGGACCGGGGAGCTGTTTTTT. The encoded protein is CASSLGTGTGELFF.

The rearrangement links TRBV5-1 to TRBJ2-7; 11 nucleotides line up with TRBD1. In germline, CDR1 is SGHRS, CDR2 YFSETQ. There are 16 residues in the CDR3. Unmatched junction bases numbered 8, after V lost 0 bases and J lost 6 bases. The CDR3 sequence is CASSLDGDRGVGEQYF. The CDR3 DNA is TGCGCCAGCAGCTTGGATGGGGACAGGGGGGTGGGCGAGCAGTACTTC.